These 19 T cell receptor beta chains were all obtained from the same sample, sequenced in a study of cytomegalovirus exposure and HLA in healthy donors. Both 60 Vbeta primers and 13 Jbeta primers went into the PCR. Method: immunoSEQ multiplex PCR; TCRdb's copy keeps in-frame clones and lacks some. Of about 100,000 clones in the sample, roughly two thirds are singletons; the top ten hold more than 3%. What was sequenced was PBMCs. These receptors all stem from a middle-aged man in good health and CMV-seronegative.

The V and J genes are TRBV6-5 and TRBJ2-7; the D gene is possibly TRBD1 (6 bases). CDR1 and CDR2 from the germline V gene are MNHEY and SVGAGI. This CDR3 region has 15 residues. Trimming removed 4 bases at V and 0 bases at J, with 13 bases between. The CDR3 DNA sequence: TGTGCCAGCAGTTTGGACAGCCCACCCTCCTACGAGCAGTACTTC. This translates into CASSLDSPPSYEQYF.

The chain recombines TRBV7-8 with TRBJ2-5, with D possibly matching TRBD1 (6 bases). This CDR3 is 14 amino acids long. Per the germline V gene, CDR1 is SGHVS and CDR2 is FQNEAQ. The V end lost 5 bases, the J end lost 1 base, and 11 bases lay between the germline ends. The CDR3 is CASSRTVIQETQYF. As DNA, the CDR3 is TGTGCCAGCAGCCGGACAGTGATCCAAGAGACCCAGTACTTC.

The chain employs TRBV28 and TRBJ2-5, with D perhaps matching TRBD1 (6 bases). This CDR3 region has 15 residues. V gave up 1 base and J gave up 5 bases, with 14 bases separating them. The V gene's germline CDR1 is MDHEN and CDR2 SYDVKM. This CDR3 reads CASSLFQGMRETQYF. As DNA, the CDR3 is TGTGCCAGCAGTTTATTCCAGGGGATGAGGGAGACCCAGTACTTC. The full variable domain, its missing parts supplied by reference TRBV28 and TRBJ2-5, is DVKVTQSSRYLVKRTGEKVFLECVQDMDHENMFWYRQDPGLGLRLIYFSYDVKMKEKGDIPEGYSVSREKKERFSLILESASTNQTSMYLCASSLFQGMRETQYFGPGTRLLVL.

The CDR3 region is CASSLLFGGADKNIQYF. The CDR3 coding sequence is TGCGCCAGCAGCTTACTATTCGGGGGGGCCGACAAAAACATTCAGTACTTC. The chain is built from TRBV5-1 and TRBJ2-4; 8 bases are shared with TRBD2. The CDR3 has 17 amino acids. CDR1 is SGHRS, CDR2 YFSETQ, per germline. Unmatched junction bases numbered 10, after V lost 2 bases and J lost 3 bases.

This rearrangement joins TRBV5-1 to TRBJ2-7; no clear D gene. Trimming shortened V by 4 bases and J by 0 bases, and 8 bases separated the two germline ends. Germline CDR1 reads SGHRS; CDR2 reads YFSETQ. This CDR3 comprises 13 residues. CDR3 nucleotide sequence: TGCGCCAGCAGCCCGGCGGACTCCTACGAGCAGTACTTC. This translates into CASSPADSYEQYF.

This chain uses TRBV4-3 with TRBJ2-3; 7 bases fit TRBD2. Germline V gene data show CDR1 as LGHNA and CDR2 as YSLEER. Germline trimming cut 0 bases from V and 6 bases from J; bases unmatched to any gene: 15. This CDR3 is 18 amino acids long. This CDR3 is CASSQDSIGGGIDDTQYF. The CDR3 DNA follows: TGCGCCAGCAGCCAAGATTCGATTGGCGGGGGAATTGATGATACGCAGTATTTT.

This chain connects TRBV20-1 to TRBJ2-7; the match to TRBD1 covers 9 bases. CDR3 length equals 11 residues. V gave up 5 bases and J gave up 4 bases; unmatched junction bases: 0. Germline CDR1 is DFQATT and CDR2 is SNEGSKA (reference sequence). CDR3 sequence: CSAGTGYEQYF. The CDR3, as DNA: TGCAGTGCTGGGACAGGGTACGAGCAGTACTTC.

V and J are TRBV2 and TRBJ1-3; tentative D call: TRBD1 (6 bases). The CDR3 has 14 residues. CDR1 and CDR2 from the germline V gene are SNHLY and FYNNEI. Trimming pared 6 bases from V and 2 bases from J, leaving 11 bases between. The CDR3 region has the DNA TGTGCCAGCAGCGGACAGCCGACTGGAAACACCATATATTTT. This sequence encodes CASSGQPTGNTIYF. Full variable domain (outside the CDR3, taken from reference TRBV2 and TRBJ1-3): EPEVTQTPSHQVTQMGQEVILRCVPISNHLYFYWYRQILGQKVEFLVSFYNNEISEKSEIFDDQFSVERPDGSNFTLKIRSTKLEDSAMYFCASSGQPTGNTIYFGEGSWLTVV.

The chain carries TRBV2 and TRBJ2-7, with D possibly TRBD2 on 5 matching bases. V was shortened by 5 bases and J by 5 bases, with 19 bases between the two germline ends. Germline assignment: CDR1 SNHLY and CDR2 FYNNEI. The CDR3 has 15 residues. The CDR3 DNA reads TGTGCCAGCAGTACCACAGTCGGGGTGTCCCACGAGCAGTACTTC. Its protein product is CASSTTVGVSHEQYF.

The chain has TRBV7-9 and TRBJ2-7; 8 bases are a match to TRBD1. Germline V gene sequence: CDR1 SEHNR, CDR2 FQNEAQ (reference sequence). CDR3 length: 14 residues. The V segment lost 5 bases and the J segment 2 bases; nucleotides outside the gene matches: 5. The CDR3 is CASSLGQGAYEQYF. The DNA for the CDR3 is TGTGCCAGCAGCCTAGGACAGGGAGCCTACGAGCAGTACTTC. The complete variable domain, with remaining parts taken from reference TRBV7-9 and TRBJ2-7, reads DTGVSQNPRHKITKRGQNVTFRCDPISEHNRLYWYRQTLGQGPEFLTYFQNEAQLEKSRLLSDRFSAERPKGSFSTLEIQRTEQGDSAMYLCASSLGQGAYEQYFGPGTRLTVT.

In DNA, the CDR3 is TGCGCCATAGGAACCGGGACAGGGGCCTACAATCAGCCCCAGCATTTT. Protein sequence: CAIGTGTGAYNQPQHF. The V and J genes are TRBV10-1 and TRBJ1-5; TRBD1 matches 10 bases. Germline-derived CDR1 and CDR2 are WNHNN and SYGVQD (reference sequence). The V and J ends lost 10 bases and 3 bases, in that order; junction bases with no gene match: 12. The length of the CDR3 is 16 residues.

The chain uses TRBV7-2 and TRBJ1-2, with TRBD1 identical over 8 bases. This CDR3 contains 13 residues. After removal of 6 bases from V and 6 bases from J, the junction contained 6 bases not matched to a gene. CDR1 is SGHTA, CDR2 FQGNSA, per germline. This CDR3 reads CASSRGQGDGYTF. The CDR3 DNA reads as TGTGCCAGCAGTCGTGGACAGGGTGATGGCTACACCTTC.

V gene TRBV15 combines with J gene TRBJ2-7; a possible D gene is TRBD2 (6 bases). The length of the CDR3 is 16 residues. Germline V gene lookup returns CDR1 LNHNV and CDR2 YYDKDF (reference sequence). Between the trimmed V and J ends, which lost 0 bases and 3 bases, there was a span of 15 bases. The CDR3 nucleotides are TGTGCCACCAGCAGAGATTGGGGAGGACTAAACTACGAGCAGTACTTC. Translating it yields CATSRDWGGLNYEQYF.

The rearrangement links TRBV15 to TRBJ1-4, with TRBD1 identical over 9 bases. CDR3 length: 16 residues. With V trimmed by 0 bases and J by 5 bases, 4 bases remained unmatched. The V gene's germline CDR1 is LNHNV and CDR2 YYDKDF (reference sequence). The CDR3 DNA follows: TGTGCCACCAGCAGAGATCGAACAGGGGGCAATGAAAAACTGTTTTTT. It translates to CATSRDRTGGNEKLFF.

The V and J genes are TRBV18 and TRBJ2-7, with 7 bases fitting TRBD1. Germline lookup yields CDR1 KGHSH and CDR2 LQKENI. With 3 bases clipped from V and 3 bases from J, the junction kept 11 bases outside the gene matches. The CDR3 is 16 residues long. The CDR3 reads CASSPSRDRIFYEQYF. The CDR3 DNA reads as TGTGCCAGCTCACCTTCCCGGGACAGAATATTCTACGAGCAGTACTTC.

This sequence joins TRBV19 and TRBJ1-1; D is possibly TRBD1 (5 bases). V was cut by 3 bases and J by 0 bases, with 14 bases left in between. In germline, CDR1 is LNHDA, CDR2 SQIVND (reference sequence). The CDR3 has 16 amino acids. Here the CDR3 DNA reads TGTGCCAGTAGTATGGATGGGTACAGGATGAACACTGAAGCTTTCTTT. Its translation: CASSMDGYRMNTEAFF.

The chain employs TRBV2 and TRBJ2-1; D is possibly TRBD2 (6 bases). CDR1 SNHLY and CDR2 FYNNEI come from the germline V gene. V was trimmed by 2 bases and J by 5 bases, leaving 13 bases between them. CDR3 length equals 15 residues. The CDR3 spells CASSERRGGDNEQFF. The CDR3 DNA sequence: TGTGCCAGCAGTGAAAGGCGGGGAGGCGACAATGAGCAGTTCTTC.

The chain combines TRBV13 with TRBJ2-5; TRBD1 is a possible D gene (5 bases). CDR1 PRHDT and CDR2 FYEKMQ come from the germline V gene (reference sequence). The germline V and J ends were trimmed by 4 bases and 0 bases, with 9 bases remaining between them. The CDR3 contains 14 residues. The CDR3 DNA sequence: TGTGCCAGCAGCTACTCAGGGAACCAAGAGACCCAGTACTTC. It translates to CASSYSGNQETQYF.

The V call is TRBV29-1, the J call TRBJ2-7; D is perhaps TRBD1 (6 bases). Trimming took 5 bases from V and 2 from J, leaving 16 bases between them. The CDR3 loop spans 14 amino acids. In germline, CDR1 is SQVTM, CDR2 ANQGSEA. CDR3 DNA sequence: TGCAGCGTTAAATACAGGGAATTCGCCTACGAGCAGTACTTC. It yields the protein CSVKYREFAYEQYF.